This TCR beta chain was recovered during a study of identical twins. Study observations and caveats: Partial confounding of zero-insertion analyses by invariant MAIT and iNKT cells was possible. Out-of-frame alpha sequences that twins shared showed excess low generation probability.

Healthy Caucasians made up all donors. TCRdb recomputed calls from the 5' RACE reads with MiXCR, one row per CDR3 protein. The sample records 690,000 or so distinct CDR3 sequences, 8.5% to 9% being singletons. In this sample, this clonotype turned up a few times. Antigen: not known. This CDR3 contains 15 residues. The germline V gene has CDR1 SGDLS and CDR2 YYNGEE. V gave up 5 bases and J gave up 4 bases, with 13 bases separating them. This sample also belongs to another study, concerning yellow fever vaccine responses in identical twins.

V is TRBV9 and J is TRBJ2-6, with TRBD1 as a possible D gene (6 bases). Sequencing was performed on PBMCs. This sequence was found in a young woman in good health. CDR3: CASRTGPSGANVLTF. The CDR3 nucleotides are TGTGCCAGCAGAACAGGGCCTTCAGGGGCCAACGTCCTGACTTTC. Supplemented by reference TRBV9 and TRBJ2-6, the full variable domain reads DSGVTQTPKHLITATGQRVTLRCSPRSGDLSVYWYQQSLDQGLQFLIQYYNGEERAKGNILERFSAQQFPDLHSELNLSSLELGDSALYFCASRTGPSGANVLTFGAGSRLTVL.